Listed here are 12 T cell receptor beta chains from one sample, sequenced in a study of chemoradiotherapy in HPV16-positive cancers. Profiled with immunoSEQ multiplex PCR; TCRdb holds only in-frame clones, not every one. The table shows around 11,000 clones, with roughly 90% occurring only once. The sample in question was blood, obtained from a patient who underwent chemoradiotherapy. The receptor set was obtained from a human donor with HPV-associated anogenital cancer.

V usage is TRBV28 and J usage is TRBJ1-3, with unresolved D. The CDR3 spans 15 residues. V was shortened by 5 bases and J by 2 bases, with 13 bases between the two germline ends. CDR1 and CDR2 from the germline V gene are MDHEN and SYDVKM. CDR3 DNA: TGTGCCAGCAGTCTCCTCGCGGGGACTGGAAACACCATATATTTT. The encoded protein is CASSLLAGTGNTIYF.

The chain carries TRBV4-1 and TRBJ2-5; D may be TRBD1 or TRBD2 (6 bases each). V lost 4 bases to trimming and J lost 6 bases, with 21 bases between them. Germline CDR1 MGHRA, CDR2 YSYEKL. CDR3 length: 16 residues. CDR3 region: CASSPNPRGGLKTQYF. CDR3 nucleotides: TGCGCCAGCAGCCCCAACCCACGAGGGGGGTTAAAGACCCAGTACTTC.

The chain recombines TRBV5-1 with TRBJ2-7, with D maybe TRBD2 (7 bases). The CDR3 covers 16 residues. Between the trimmed V and J ends, which lost 0 bases and 4 bases, there was a span of 17 bases. Germline CDR1 SGHRS, CDR2 YFSETQ. The CDR3 loop is CASSLGGAGARYEQYF. CDR3 in DNA: TGCGCCAGCAGCTTGGGAGGTGCGGGGGCGAGGTACGAGCAGTACTTC.

The chain couples TRBV5-6 to TRBJ2-6; TRBD1 is a possible D gene (5 bases). CDR1 and CDR2 (germline): SGHDT, YYEEEE. The CDR3 runs to 19 residues. Trimming shortened V by 0 bases and J by 1 base, and 17 bases separated the two germline ends. The CDR3 DNA reads as TGTGCCAGCAGCTTGGTAGCCCAGGGCCGCCAGTCTGGGGCCAACGTCCTGACTTTC. It translates to CASSLVAQGRQSGANVLTF.

This chain links TRBV6-5 with TRBJ2-3, with 8 bases that match TRBD1. The germline V gene encodes CDR1 MNHEY and CDR2 SVGAGI. This CDR3 comprises 13 residues. The J segment lost 3 bases and the V segment lost 8 bases, leaving 4 bases of the junction unmatched. DNA for the CDR3: TGTGCCAGCGGCCAGGGGGCAACAGATACGCAGTATTTT. The encoded protein is CASGQGATDTQYF.

The chain combines TRBV7-8 with TRBJ2-7, with D hard to call. This CDR3 is 13 amino acids long. In germline, CDR1 is SGHVS, CDR2 FQNEAQ. Trimming took 1 base from V and 2 from J, leaving 6 bases between them. The CDR3 DNA follows: TGTGCCAGCAGCTTAGTTGCCACCTACGAGCAGTACTTC. Amino acid sequence: CASSLVATYEQYF.

This chain connects TRBV15 to TRBJ2-5; D call uncertain. CDR1 and CDR2 from the germline V gene are LNHNV and YYDKDF (reference sequence). V dropped 0 bases and J dropped 2 bases, with 7 bases sitting between them. The CDR3 is 14 amino acids. DNA for the CDR3: TGTGCCACCAGCAGAGAAAACTTGCAAGAGACCCAGTACTTC. Residues: CATSRENLQETQYF.

V and J are TRBV6-1 and TRBJ2-5, with 11 bases lining up with TRBD2. The V gene's germline CDR1 is MNHNS and CDR2 SASEGT. This CDR3 contains 17 residues. Trimming cost V 3 bases and J 4 bases; bases outside gene matches: 10. CDR3 sequence (DNA): TGTGCCAGCAGTGAGGCTAGCGGGGGGAACGGACGAGAGACCCAGTACTTC. Translating it yields CASSEASGGNGRETQYF.

The gene calls are TRBV11-3 and TRBJ2-2; 12 nucleotides match TRBD2. CDR3 length: 15 amino acids. Per the germline V gene, CDR1 is SGHNT and CDR2 is YENEEA. V was clipped by 5 bases and J by 4 bases; unmatched bases: 2. CDR3 residues: CASSASGGGTGELFF. CDR3 DNA: TGTGCCAGCAGCGCTAGCGGGGGGGGCACCGGGGAGCTGTTTTTT.

The V gene is TRBV11-3, the J gene TRBJ2-4, with 9 bases lining up with TRBD2. V dropped 2 bases and J dropped 8; count of bases not matched to a gene: 16. The germline CDR1 and CDR2 sequences are SGHNT and YENEEA. CDR3 length: 18 residues. In DNA form, the CDR3 reads TGTGCCAGCAGCTTAACTCTAGGGGCGGGGGGGTTTCAGGACATTCAGTACTTC. Amino acids: CASSLTLGAGGFQDIQYF.

The chain combines TRBV2 with TRBJ2-3; 10 bases match TRBD2. Germline V gene lookup returns CDR1 SNHLY and CDR2 FYNNEI. The CDR3 totals 15 residues. V gave up 8 bases and J gave up 6 bases; unmatched junction bases: 11. The CDR3 DNA sequence: TGTGCCAGCGGGGCAGCGGGGGGGAAAGGGGATACGCAGTATTTT. Translated, it gives CASGAAGGKGDTQYF.

The V and J genes are TRBV2 and TRBJ2-3; D may be TRBD1 (5 bases). The CDR3 totals 14 residues. Per the germline V gene, CDR1 is SNHLY and CDR2 is FYNNEI. V was trimmed by 6 bases and J by 1 base, leaving 11 bases between them. CDR3 sequence reads: CASSQGWGTDTQYF. For the CDR3, the DNA is TGTGCCAGCAGCCAGGGTTGGGGCACAGATACGCAGTATTTT.